The clone carrying this T cell receptor beta chain is a singleton in its sample. The sample belongs to a study of glioma-infiltrating T cells. Amplification of TCR alpha and beta CDR3 regions from RNA used iRepertoire nested multiplex PCR. TCRdb redid the calling of the multiplex PCR reads with MiXCR, one entry per CDR3 protein. The table shows more than 350,000 distinct CDR3 sequences, with 41% occurring only once. The clonotype comes from a human donor with low-grade glioma or glioblastoma, undergoing nonglioma brain surgery, or in good health (not recorded which). Source material: glioma tissue, nonneoplastic brain tissue, or PBMCs (not recorded which).

In DNA, the CDR3 is TGTGCCAGCAGAAGGGACGTAAGCTATGGCTACACCTTC. It is translated as CASRRDVSYGYTF. V usage is TRBV7-9 and J usage is TRBJ1-2; D possibly corresponds to TRBD1 (5 bases). CDR3 length equals 13 residues. Germline lookup yields CDR1 SEHNR and CDR2 FQNEAQ (reference sequence). V was clipped by 6 bases and J by 4 bases, with 12 bases between them. The whole variable domain, remainder taken from reference TRBV7-9 and TRBJ1-2, is DTGVSQNPRHKITKRGQNVTFRCDPISEHNRLYWYRQTLGQGPEFLTYFQNEAQLEKSRLLSDRFSAERPKGSFSTLEIQRTEQGDSAMYLCASRRDVSYGYTFGSGTRLTVV.